These 29 T cell receptor beta chains were sequenced from one sample in a study of CD8 T cells in ankylosing spondylitis. MiXCR was run by TCRdb on the 5' RACE reads, yielding one entry per CDR3 protein. The profile shows 200,000 to 300,000 distinct CDR3 sequences, over 9.5% of them singletons. The sequencing input was blood, either unsorted or a sorted T cell fraction (not recorded which). These receptors all stem from a male donor with ankylosing spondylitis or in good health (not recorded which).

This clonotype was seen many times. The chain recombines TRBV14 with TRBJ2-3; D might be TRBD1 (5 bases). The CDR3 length is 15 residues. CDR1 is SGHDN and CDR2 is FVKESK in the germline V gene. The ends were cut back, 0 bases at V and 1 base at J, with 8 bases in the middle. CDR3 residues: CASSQEWGGTDTQYF. DNA for the CDR3: TGTGCCAGCAGCCAAGAGTGGGGCGGCACAGATACGCAGTATTTT.

This clonotype came up many times. The chain links TRBV12-3 or TRBV12-4 to TRBJ2-4, with 7 bases fitting TRBD1. The CDR3 is made up of 14 amino acids. After removal of 8 bases from V and 3 bases from J, the junction contained 7 bases not matched to a gene. In nucleotides, the CDR3 is TGTGCCAGCGGCTTAGCAGGGGGCAAAAACATTCAGTACTTC. As protein: CASGLAGGKNIQYF.

The table lists this clonotype with many counts. The chain couples TRBV5-1 to TRBJ2-2; D gene ambiguous. Trimming cost V 7 bases and J 1 base, with 2 bases left between them. In germline, CDR1 is SGHRS, CDR2 YFSETQ. This CDR3 spans 11 amino acids. In nucleotides, the CDR3 is TGCGCCAGCCAGAACACCGGGGAGCTGTTTTTT. This encodes CASQNTGELFF.

This clonotype was observed many times. The V and J genes are TRBV5-1 and TRBJ2-2; TRBD1 or TRBD2 may be the D gene (6 bases each). The CDR3 length is 15 residues. CDR1 and CDR2 (germline): SGHRS, YFSETQ. V shed 2 bases and J shed 4 bases, with 12 bases lying between them. The CDR3 region has the DNA TGCGCCAGCAGCTTCGAAGAGGGGGGCACCGGGGAGCTGTTTTTT. This sequence encodes CASSFEEGGTGELFF.

The chain has TRBV16 and TRBJ2-6; no clear D. Germline V gene data show CDR1 as KGHSY and CDR2 as FQNENV. The CDR3 is 16 amino acids. V was trimmed by 0 bases and J by 0 bases, leaving 6 bases between them. In DNA, the CDR3 is TGTGCCAGCAGCCAATCGATGGGCTCTGGGGCCAACGTCCTGACTTTC. Translated: CASSQSMGSGANVLTF.

The chain uses TRBV27 and TRBJ2-1, with TRBD2 matching over 8 bases. Germline V gene data show CDR1 as MNHEY and CDR2 as SMNVEV (reference sequence). This CDR3 contains 16 residues. Germline trimming cut 5 bases from V and 2 bases from J; bases unmatched to any gene: 8. The CDR3: CASSPIAGMTYNEQFF. In DNA form, the CDR3 reads TGTGCCAGCAGTCCAATAGCGGGAATGACCTACAATGAGCAGTTCTTC.

This clonotype came up many times. V and J are TRBV6-1 and TRBJ2-7; 12 nucleotides align to TRBD2. CDR3 size: 15 residues. Germline-derived CDR1 and CDR2 are MNHNS and SASEGT. With V trimmed by 6 bases and J by 6 bases, 9 bases remained unmatched. CDR3 DNA: TGTGCCAGCAGCTTTTTTGGACTAGCGGGACGCGAGCAGTACTTC. Translation gives CASSFFGLAGREQYF.

This clonotype was detected ten times or more. V is TRBV20-1 and J is TRBJ2-3; 10 bases match TRBD2. The CDR3 has 17 residues. V gave up 4 bases and J gave up 0 bases; unmatched junction bases: 10. The V gene's germline CDR1 is DFQATT and CDR2 SNEGSKA (reference sequence). As DNA, the CDR3 is TGCAGTGCTACCCGGGCTAGCGGGAGCAGAAGCACAGATACGCAGTATTTT. Its protein is CSATRASGSRSTDTQYF.

This clonotype appeared many times. The chain joins TRBV12-5 to TRBJ2-1, with D unresolved. Germline values: CDR1 LGHNT, CDR2 FRNRAP. This CDR3 has 14 amino acids. V lost 1 base and J 5 bases, leaving 9 bases between the germline ends. CDR3 sequence (DNA): TGTGCTAGTGGTTTGGCGCCGACGGACAATGAGCAGTTCTTC. Amino acid sequence: CASGLAPTDNEQFF. The entire variable domain, with the rest obtained from reference TRBV12-5 and TRBJ2-1, is as follows: DARVTQTPRHKVTEMGQEVTMRCQPILGHNTVFWYRQTMMQGLELLAYFRNRAPLDDSGMPKDRFSAEMPDATLATLKIQPSEPRDSAVYFCASGLAPTDNEQFFGPGTRLTVL.

This clonotype was counted a few times. The V call is TRBV5-6, the J call TRBJ2-5; the D is unclear. The V end lost 4 bases, the J end lost 5 bases, and 15 bases lay between the germline ends. The CDR3 length is 14 residues. CDR1 and CDR2 (germline): SGHDT, YYEEEE. This chain's CDR3 is CASSPGKGEETQYF. CDR3 sequence (DNA): TGTGCCAGCAGCCCTGGGAAGGGTGAGGAGACCCAGTACTTC.

This clonotype was recorded a few times. V and J are TRBV6-7 and TRBJ2-2, with 16 positions matching TRBD2. TRBV6-7 is an ORF for which the function is uncertain. V lost 5 bases and J lost 7; bases outside the gene matches: 4. The CDR3 length is 16 residues. The CDR3 loop reads CASSGTSGGASGELFF. The CDR3 bases are TGTGCCAGCAGTGGGACTAGCGGGGGGGCCAGCGGGGAGCTGTTTTTT.

This clonotype was observed a handful of times. The CDR3 protein is CASWTRTESGEQFF. CDR3 nucleotide sequence: TGTGCCAGTTGGACCAGAACGGAGTCAGGTGAGCAGTTCTTC. The genes are TRBV6-1 and TRBJ2-1; no clear D. Germline CDR1 MNHNS, CDR2 SASEGT. CDR3 size: 14 residues. V lost 9 bases to trimming and J lost 9 bases, with 21 bases between them.

This clonotype was seen repeatedly, ten times or more. The CDR3 region has the DNA TGTGCCACCAGTGATTCCTCGGGCGCGAGGAGCTCCTACAATGAGCAGTTCTTC. The encoded protein is CATSDSSGARSSYNEQFF. The gene calls are TRBV24-1 and TRBJ2-1; D not certain. V was clipped by 2 bases and J by 0 bases, with 16 bases between them. The germline V gene has CDR1 KGHDR and CDR2 SFDVKD. The CDR3 loop spans 18 amino acids.

The CDR3 nucleotides read TGCAGTGCTCCTGACGGGGGAACTAACTATGGCTACACCTTC. This encodes CSAPDGGTNYGYTF. The V and J genes are TRBV20-1 and TRBJ1-2, with a tentative D call TRBD1 (5 bases). Germline V gene lookup returns CDR1 DFQATT and CDR2 SNEGSKA (reference sequence). Trimming cost V 5 bases and J 0 bases, with 13 bases left between them. There are 14 residues in the CDR3.

This clonotype has a count of ten or more. The genes are TRBV29-1 and TRBJ2-7; either TRBD1 or TRBD2 may supply D (5 bases each). V shed 3 bases and J shed 6 bases, with 12 bases lying between them. This CDR3 has 12 residues. The germline CDR1 and CDR2 sequences are SQVTM and ANQGSEA. CDR3 amino acids: CSVDRGTGEQYF. The CDR3 DNA is TGCAGCGTTGATCGAGGGACGGGCGAGCAGTACTTC.

This clonotype has a count of ten or more. This sequence joins TRBV12-3 or TRBV12-4 and TRBJ1-2; D is undetermined. This CDR3 has 15 residues. V was pared by 6 bases and J by 4 bases, with 18 bases between. CDR3 sequence reads: CASRVLSQTAYGYTF. CDR3 coding DNA: TGTGCCAGCAGGGTATTAAGTCAGACGGCCTATGGCTACACCTTC.

This clonotype was counted many times. The chain is built from TRBV27 and TRBJ1-6; D is unclear. The V end was cut by 0 bases, the J end by 4 bases, with 4 bases between. Per germline, CDR1 MNHEY and CDR2 SMNVEV (reference sequence). The CDR3 spans 14 residues. The CDR3 bases are TGTGCCAGCAGTTTATCAGGGTATAATTCACCCCTCCACTTT. This gives the protein CASSLSGYNSPLHF.

This clonotype appeared many times. The rearrangement links TRBV20-1 to TRBJ1-1, with a possible D match to TRBD1 (5 bases). CDR3 length: 13 amino acids. Germline CDR1 DFQATT, CDR2 SNEGSKA (reference sequence). Trimming pared 6 bases from V and 5 bases from J, leaving 16 bases between. The CDR3 bases are TGCAGTGCCCCCGAGGGACGAGGAACTGAAGCTTTCTTT. Its translation: CSAPEGRGTEAFF.

This chain uses TRBV6-1 with TRBJ1-2; 7 positions agree with TRBD1. Trimming cost V 5 bases and J 2 bases; bases outside gene matches: 5. Germline loops: CDR1 MNHNS, CDR2 SASEGT. The CDR3 spans 14 residues. CDR3: CASSPSDRNYGYTF. As DNA, the CDR3 is TGTGCCAGCAGTCCGTCGGACAGGAACTATGGCTACACCTTC.

This clonotype came up many times. CDR3 sequence: CASRSVNTEAFF. The CDR3 DNA follows: TGTGCCAGCAGGTCGGTGAACACTGAAGCTTTCTTT. This chain connects TRBV6-2 or TRBV6-3 to TRBJ1-1; D remains ambiguous. CDR1 and CDR2 from the germline V gene are MNHEY and SVGEGT. The CDR3 covers 12 residues. V was trimmed by 6 bases and J by 0 bases, leaving 5 bases between them.

This clonotype was counted only a few times. V is TRBV20-1 and J is TRBJ2-5; TRBD1 is a possible D gene (6 bases). Germline V gives CDR1 DFQATT, CDR2 SNEGSKA (reference sequence). Trimming took 4 bases from V and 5 from J, leaving 14 bases between them. The CDR3 covers 13 residues. The CDR3 sequence: CSATQGSGETQYF. DNA for the CDR3: TGCAGTGCTACGCAGGGGTCGGGGGAGACCCAGTACTTC.

In its sample, this clonotype was seen many times. The V call is TRBV6-1, the J call TRBJ2-2, with D possibly matching TRBD2 (5 bases). The length of the CDR3 is 14 residues. CDR1 is MNHNS, CDR2 SASEGT, per germline. V shed 5 bases and J shed 5 bases, with 12 bases lying between them. CDR3 loop: CASSPERTTGELFF. As DNA, the CDR3 is TGTGCCAGCAGTCCCGAAAGGACTACCGGGGAGCTGTTTTTT.

There are many counts of this clonotype. The J gene is TRBJ1-4, the V gene TRBV15; unclear D gene. The CDR3 runs to 12 residues. Between the trimmed V and J ends, which lost 4 bases and 8 bases, there was a span of 8 bases. The V gene's germline CDR1 is LNHNV and CDR2 YYDKDF (reference sequence). For the CDR3, the DNA is TGTGCCACCAGCACAGCGACAGAAAAACTGTTTTTT. Translating gives CATSTATEKLFF.

The rearrangement joins TRBV4-1 to TRBJ2-4; D may be TRBD1 (5 bases). Germline values: CDR1 MGHRA, CDR2 YSYEKL. CDR3 length: 15 amino acids. Between the trimmed V and J ends, which lost 4 bases and 4 bases, there was a span of 14 bases. In DNA, the CDR3 is TGCGCCAGCAGCCGTCAGGGCTCAGGGAAAAACATTCAGTACTTC. Amino acids: CASSRQGSGKNIQYF.

Ten or more counts support this clonotype. The J gene is TRBJ1-2, the V gene TRBV20-1; TRBD1 is a possible D gene (6 bases). Trimming took off 3 bases at V and 4 bases at J, with 9 bases between the two ends. CDR3 length: 12 amino acids. Germline V gene data show CDR1 as DFQATT and CDR2 as SNEGSKA (reference sequence). The CDR3 DNA is TGCAGTGCTAGGGGGGGCGTCTATGGCTACACCTTC. Its translation is CSARGGVYGYTF.

In this sample, this clonotype turned up many times. The V gene is TRBV5-1, the J gene TRBJ2-1; D unresolved. Germline V gene sequence: CDR1 SGHRS, CDR2 YFSETQ. CDR3 size: 16 residues. Trimming took 1 base from V and 1 from J, leaving 12 bases between them. CDR3 protein: CASSLSAPSSYNEQFF. CDR3 nucleotides: TGCGCCAGCAGCTTGTCGGCGCCTTCGTCCTACAATGAGCAGTTCTTC.

The chain couples TRBV7-9 to TRBJ2-1; tentatively, D is TRBD2 (6 bases). The V gene lost 1 base and the J gene lost 8 bases, with 9 bases spanning the gap. Looked up from germline, CDR1 is SEHNR and CDR2 is FQNEAQ (reference sequence). The length of the CDR3 is 13 residues. CDR3 DNA: TGTGCCAGCAGCTTAGGCGGGGTCCATGAGCAGTTCTTC. Translation: CASSLGGVHEQFF.

This clonotype was picked up many times. The chain uses TRBV9 and TRBJ2-7, with TRBD2 as a possible D gene (6 bases). The CDR3 has 15 amino acids. Germline CDR1 SGDLS, CDR2 YYNGEE. The V end was cut by 0 bases, the J end by 1 base, with 11 bases between. The CDR3 DNA follows: TGTGCCAGCAGCGTAGCGGCAGGGAGGTCCTACGAGCAGTACTTC. Its translation is CASSVAAGRSYEQYF.

The sample holds many counts of this clonotype. The J gene is TRBJ1-2, the V gene TRBV5-6, with D maybe TRBD1 (6 bases). The germline V gene encodes CDR1 SGHDT and CDR2 YYEEEE. This CDR3 contains 12 residues. V was pared by 7 bases and J by 5 bases, with 12 bases between. CDR3 amino acids: CASHMRGYGYTF. The CDR3 nucleotides read TGTGCCAGCCATATGAGGGGGTATGGCTACACCTTC.